The sequence of this TCR beta chain was determined in a study of OX40 agonist ivuxolimab in advanced cancers. Whole-study context: Cohort: 80% to 90% men, mean age 60, aged about 23 to 80. Patients with prior anti-PD-1, anti-PD-L1 or anti-CTLA-4 therapy were eligible; roughly 40% had some. Findings and limits, study-wide: The authors did not determine the antigen specificity of the expanded peripheral T cells.

People who had autoimmune disease history or systemic immunosuppression were excluded. Germline values: CDR1 KGHSH, CDR2 LQKENI. This CDR3 comprises 13 residues. Trimming took off 3 bases at V and 8 bases at J, with 11 bases between the two ends. Comment on this clone: Its antigen is undetermined.

The data were produced by immunoSEQ multiplex PCR, yet TCRdb's version contains in-frame clones alone and is incomplete. Among around 85,000 clones listed, around 90% were seen once. This material consisted of CD4+ or CD8+ T cells sorted from blood, taken in a trial of the OX40 agonist ivuxolimab. The sequence derives from an adult with an advanced solid tumor such as melanoma, head and neck, liver or kidney cancer. The chain carries TRBV18 and TRBJ1-3, with D possibly matching TRBD1 (6 bases). As DNA, the CDR3 is TGTGCCAGCTCACCTCAGGGGAGCGACACCATATATTTT. Protein: CASSPQGSDTIYF.